This TCR beta chain was observed in a study of cytomegalovirus exposure and HLA in healthy donors. Germline CDR1 and CDR2: LGHNA and YSLEER. CDR3 length: 16 amino acids. Trimming removed 0 bases at V and 2 bases at J, with 13 bases between. PCR involved 60 Vbeta and 13 Jbeta primers. Profiled with immunoSEQ multiplex PCR; TCRdb holds only in-frame clones, not every one. The sample lists roughly 110,000 clones, around 76% occurring once. Specimen: PBMCs. The chain employs TRBV4-3 and TRBJ1-1; a possible D gene is TRBD1 (6 bases). The sequence came from a woman aged 45 to 65 in good health and CMV-seropositive. This chain's CDR3 is CASSQDIPRGNTEAFF. In DNA, the CDR3 is TGCGCCAGCAGCCAAGATATCCCCAGGGGTAACACTGAAGCTTTCTTT.